This TCR beta chain emerged from a study of blood T cell repertoires in COVID-19. This clone came up once. Methods used by the authors: Reference gene primer amplification in the assay estimated nucleated cell counts. Clones were read by immunoSEQ multiplex PCR, and TCRdb kept only the in-frame ones, dropping some. V, J and clone size are taken as reported in that table, and D and trimming were inferred from the DNA itself. In the table there are 220,000 or so clones, 75% to 85% of which are singletons. Germline CDR1 LGHDT, CDR2 YNNKEL (reference sequence). The CDR3 runs to 14 residues. Losses at the gene ends were 4 bases for V and 5 bases for J; bases not matched to a gene: 7.

The receptor was isolated from a woman older than 75 with COVID-19, enrolled during active disease. The chain is built from TRBV3-1 (or the pseudogene TRBV3-2) and TRBJ1-2, with 7 bases lining up with TRBD1. Material for sequencing was peripheral blood. CDR3 sequence reads: CASSRPGQQYGYTF. For the CDR3, the DNA is TGTGCCAGCAGCCGGCCGGGACAGCAATATGGCTACACCTTC.